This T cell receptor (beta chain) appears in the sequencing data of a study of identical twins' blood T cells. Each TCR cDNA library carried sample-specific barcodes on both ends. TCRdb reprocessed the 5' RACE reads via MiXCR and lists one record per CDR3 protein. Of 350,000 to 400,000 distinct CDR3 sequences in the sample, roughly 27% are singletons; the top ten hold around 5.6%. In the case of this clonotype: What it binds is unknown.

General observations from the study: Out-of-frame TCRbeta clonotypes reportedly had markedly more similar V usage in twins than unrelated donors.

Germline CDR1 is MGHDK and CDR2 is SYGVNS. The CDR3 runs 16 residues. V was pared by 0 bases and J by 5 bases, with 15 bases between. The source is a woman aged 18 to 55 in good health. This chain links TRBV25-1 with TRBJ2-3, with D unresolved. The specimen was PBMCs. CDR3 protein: CASSEYDPLYGDTQYF. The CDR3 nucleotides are TGTGCCAGCAGTGAATATGATCCCCTGTATGGAGATACGCAGTATTTT.